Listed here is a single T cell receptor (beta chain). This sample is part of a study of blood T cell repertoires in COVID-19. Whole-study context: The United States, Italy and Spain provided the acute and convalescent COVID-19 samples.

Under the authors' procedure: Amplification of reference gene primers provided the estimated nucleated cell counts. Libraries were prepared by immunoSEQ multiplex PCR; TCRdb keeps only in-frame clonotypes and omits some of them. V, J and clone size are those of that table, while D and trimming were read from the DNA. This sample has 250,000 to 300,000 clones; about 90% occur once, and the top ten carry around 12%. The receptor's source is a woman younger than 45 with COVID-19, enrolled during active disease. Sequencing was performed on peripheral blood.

CDR3 nucleotide sequence: TGTGCCAGCAGCTTAGCGGGGACACGTTCATATCAGCCCCAGCATTTT. The encoded protein is CASSLAGTRSYQPQHF. The chain has TRBV7-9 and TRBJ1-5; a possible D gene is TRBD1 (6 bases). The CDR3 is made up of 16 amino acids. Germline CDR1 and CDR2: SEHNR and FQNEAQ (reference sequence). V gave up 0 bases and J gave up 5 bases, with 14 bases separating them.